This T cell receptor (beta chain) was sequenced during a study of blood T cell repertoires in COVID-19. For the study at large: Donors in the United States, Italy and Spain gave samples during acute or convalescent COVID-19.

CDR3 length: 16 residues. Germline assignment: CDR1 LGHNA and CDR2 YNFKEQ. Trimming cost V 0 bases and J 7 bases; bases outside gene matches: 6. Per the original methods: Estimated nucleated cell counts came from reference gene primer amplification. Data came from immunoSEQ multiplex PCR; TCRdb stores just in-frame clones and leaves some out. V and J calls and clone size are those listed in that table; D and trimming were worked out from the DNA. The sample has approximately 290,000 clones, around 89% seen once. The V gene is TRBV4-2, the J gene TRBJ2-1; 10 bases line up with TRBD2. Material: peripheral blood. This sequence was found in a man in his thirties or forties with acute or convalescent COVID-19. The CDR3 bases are TGTGCCAGCAGCCAAGAAAGGACAGCGGGGGGGAATGAGCAGTTCTTC. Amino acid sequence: CASSQERTAGGNEQFF.